The rows below give T cell receptor beta chains drawn from one sample of a study of blood T cell repertoires in COVID-19. Libraries were prepared by immunoSEQ multiplex PCR; TCRdb keeps only in-frame clonotypes and omits some of them. The sample includes about 200,000 clones, 80% to 90% of them seen just once. Sequencing was performed on PBMCs or T cells enriched from blood (not recorded which). These receptors were collected from a woman aged 40 to 49 with acute COVID-19. Each CDR3 is given with its conserved first and last residue.

V	J	CDR3
TRBV7-2	TRBJ2-6	CASSLRVVTTTGANVLTF
TRBV5-5	TRBJ2-4	CASSWGGQGSNIQYF
TRBV10-3	TRBJ1-1	CAISVGPLNTEAFF
TRBV27	TRBJ1-2	CASSSWQTGLSNYGYTF
TRBV28	TRBJ1-4	CASNSGEKLFF
TRBV6-2/TRBV6-3	TRBJ2-3	CASSPTPGLAGGRTDTQYF
TRBV4-1	TRBJ2-1	CASSHGFGGTRGRHNEQFF
TRBV2	TRBJ1-2	CASQTPSYGYTF
TRBV19	TRBJ1-2	CASRAGKYGYTF
TRBV27	TRBJ1-5	CASSSGQGKVSNQPQHF
TRBV27	TRBJ2-1	CASSLSSEYEQFF
TRBV6-5	TRBJ2-7	CASSYDPGIEQYF
TRBV4-2	TRBJ2-3	CASSQSGTGADTQYF
TRBV18	TRBJ2-5	CASSPSLSETQYF
TRBV7-9	TRBJ2-3	CASSSAGLAGDRTDTQYF
TRBV9	TRBJ2-1	CASSVAGTSYNEQFF
TRBV9	TRBJ2-2	CASSVGQGFGTGELFF
TRBV7-8	TRBJ2-4	CASSLGITEAKNIQYF
TRBV29-1	TRBJ2-2	CSVARGGRTGELFF
TRBV9	TRBJ1-2	CASSVRGAGYGYTF
TRBV11-3	TRBJ1-1	CASSFRENTEAFF
TRBV14	TRBJ1-3	CASSQALSRVGLIYF
TRBV19	TRBJ2-7	CASTPGGGTSGEQYF
TRBV5-1	TRBJ2-1	CASSPGLAVNNEQFF
TRBV10-3	TRBJ2-3	CAISVPTGGGGDTQYF
TRBV20-1	TRBJ2-1	CSASPSGLAGKQQFF
TRBV15	TRBJ1-1	CATSQERTPNTEAFF
TRBV13	TRBJ2-7	CASSLARAYEQYF
TRBV7-9	TRBJ1-2	CASSPGGAYGYTF
TRBV7-7	TRBJ1-6	CASSLFSVSSYNSPLHF
TRBV11-2	TRBJ2-1	CASSSHRGQRDSYNEQFF
TRBV19	TRBJ1-5	CASSISRGGNQPQHF
TRBV9	TRBJ2-3	CASSGSGTSTDTQYF
TRBV19	TRBJ2-2	CATSGTSGRTPGELFF
TRBV10-1	TRBJ2-7	CASSESAGCEQYF